This T cell receptor beta chain comes out of a study of blood T cell repertoires in COVID-19. Study details: Donors in the United States, Italy and Spain gave samples during acute or convalescent COVID-19. From T cells, B-cell-depleted T cells, or PBMCs came the material, which was cDNA or gDNA.

The repertoire was sequenced with immunoSEQ multiplex PCR; TCRdb's copy has only in-frame clones and lacks some. The repertoire includes 150,000 or so clones, roughly 80% of them detected once, and around 8.4% sits in the top ten. The CDR3 is made up of 16 amino acids. The germline gives CDR1 KGHDR, CDR2 SFDVKD. V was pared by 1 base and J by 4 bases, with 13 bases between. Each recovered donor of Cohort 3 presented with two negative PCRs, clearance, or symptom resolution. Sequenced sample: PBMCs or T cells enriched from blood (not recorded which). The clonotype comes from a man in his forties or fifties who had recovered from COVID-19. The chain recombines TRBV24-1 with TRBJ2-1; D perhaps matches TRBD2 (7 bases). The CDR3, as DNA: TGTGCCACCAGTGATTTTAGGGGGGGCCAGTACAATGAGCAGTTCTTC. Its translation: CATSDFRGGQYNEQFF.